These 3 T cell receptor beta chains were sequenced from one sample in a study of T cell repertoires in cytomegalovirus infection (dated by TCRdb to about 2019). The instrument given in TCRdb is Illumina HiSeq 1500. The raw public reads went through TCRdb reprocessing: fastp at Q25, MiXCR clone calling, in-frame beta chains kept. Records with the same CDR3 protein are collapsed into one entry carrying the most frequent genes and DNA. The sample table holds 62,000 or so distinct CDR3 sequences, of which about 19% were seen once. About 69% of the sample lies in the top ten. Reading the label with the study, this specimen's treatment or condition is: in vitro stimulation with specific CMV peptide epitopes to enrich CMV-specific T cells. Their target antigens are unknown. The source was CD8+ T cells from cultured PBMCs, collected from culture after CMV antigen stimulation. These receptors were obtained from a human donor in good health (CMV status not recorded). Some clones in this sample may be carry-over from other donors' samples.

This clonotype turned up a few times. The chain carries TRBV5-1 and TRBJ1-2; D gene unclear. The length of the CDR3 is 13 residues. Germline loops: CDR1 SGHRS, CDR2 YFSETQ. Trimming took 0 bases from V and 7 from J, leaving 10 bases between them. The DNA of the CDR3 is TGCGCCAGCAGCTTGGCTTTCGACGGTGGCTACACCTTC. It specifies CASSLAFDGGYTF.

This clonotype has only a few counts. The rearrangement uses TRBV4-1 and TRBJ1-2, with D unresolved. Germline lookup yields CDR1 MGHRA and CDR2 YSYEKL. There are 14 residues in the CDR3. The germline V and J ends were trimmed by 0 bases and 5 bases, with 10 bases remaining between them. The CDR3 DNA reads as TGCGCCAGCAGCCAAGAGGCGACGGAGTATGGCTACACCTTC. This sequence encodes CASSQEATEYGYTF.

This clonotype was seen only a few times. The chain joins TRBV6-2 or TRBV6-3 to TRBJ2-1; TRBD1 matches 10 bases. CDR3 size: 14 residues. V was clipped by 8 bases and J by 3 bases; unmatched bases: 4. Germline V gene sequence: CDR1 MNHEY, CDR2 SVGEGT. The CDR3 here is CASLGQGDYNEQFF. The CDR3 DNA reads as TGTGCCAGCCTCGGACAGGGGGACTACAATGAGCAGTTCTTC.